Each of the 23 T cell receptor beta chains below was sequenced from the same sample in a study of blood T cell repertoires in COVID-19. Sequencing was performed with immunoSEQ multiplex PCR; in TCRdb, only in-frame clones are kept and a portion is missing. The table includes some 300,000 clones, 70% to 90% detected once. The sequenced sample consisted of peripheral blood. These receptors originate from a woman in her forties or fifties with COVID-19, enrolled during active disease.

This clone was found once. This chain links TRBV5-1 with TRBJ2-1; D ambiguous. V lost 0 bases and J 0 bases, leaving 13 bases between the germline ends. Germline V gene sequence: CDR1 SGHRS, CDR2 YFSETQ. The CDR3 loop spans 17 amino acids. The CDR3 region has the DNA TGCGCCAGCAGCTTGGCCGGTTGGGCCCACTCCTACAATGAGCAGTTCTTC. Protein: CASSLAGWAHSYNEQFF.

The chain is built from TRBV6-6 and TRBJ1-3; weak D call: TRBD1 (5 bases). The V and J ends lost 5 bases and 3 bases respectively, with 11 bases between them. The CDR3 consists of 14 residues. The germline V gene encodes CDR1 MNHNY and CDR2 SVGAGI (reference sequence). This chain's CDR3 is CASSIQGFGNTIYF. CDR3 nucleotide sequence: TGTGCCAGCAGTATCCAGGGATTTGGAAACACCATATATTTT.

This clone was counted between two and nine times. CDR3 residues: CASSNQGQGGQPQHF. Written as DNA, the CDR3 is TGTGCCAGCAGCAACCAAGGACAGGGTGGTCAGCCCCAGCATTTT. The chain joins TRBV11-2 to TRBJ1-5; 8 bases map to TRBD1. The length of the CDR3 is 15 residues. V gave up 5 bases and J gave up 6 bases; unmatched junction bases: 9. The germline CDR1 and CDR2 sequences are SGHAT and FQNNGV.

This clone was seen just once. The V gene is TRBV5-4, the J gene TRBJ2-1; weak D call: TRBD2 (5 bases). Per germline, CDR1 SGHNT and CDR2 YYREEE (reference sequence). The CDR3 covers 13 residues. V shed 0 bases and J shed 7 bases, with 8 bases lying between them. CDR3 sequence (DNA): TGTGCCAGCAGCTTGGGGGGAGAAAATGAGCAGTTCTTC. Protein sequence: CASSLGGENEQFF. Based on the CDR3 plus reference TRBV5-4 and TRBJ2-1, the full variable domain is ETGVTQSPTHLIKTRGQQVTLRCSSQSGHNTVSWYQQALGQGPQFIFQYYREEENGRGNFPPRFSGLQFPNYSSELNVNALELDDSALYLCASSLGGENEQFFGPGTRLTVL.

CDR3 DNA: TGTGCCAGCAGCCAAGGGAAAACCTATTTGCGGGAGACCCAGTACTTC. Protein: CASSQGKTYLRETQYF. The chain recombines TRBV3-1 (or the pseudogene TRBV3-2) with TRBJ2-5, with D uncertain. Trimming left V 1 base short and J 5 bases short, with 17 bases between. Looked up from germline, CDR1 is LGHDT and CDR2 is YNNKEL (reference sequence). CDR3 length: 16 residues.

Only one count was recorded for this clone. The CDR3 DNA is TGTGCCAGCAGCTTAGGAATAGGGGATCGCACAGATACGCAGTATTTT. This gives the protein CASSLGIGDRTDTQYF. The rearrangement links TRBV13 to TRBJ2-3; D possibly corresponds to TRBD1 (5 bases). Between the trimmed V and J ends, which lost 0 bases and 1 base, there was a span of 11 bases. CDR1 and CDR2 (germline): PRHDT, FYEKMQ (reference sequence). The CDR3 extends over 16 amino acids. Supplemented by reference TRBV13 and TRBJ2-3, the full variable domain reads AAGVIQSPRHLIKEKRETATLKCYPIPRHDTVYWYQQGPGQDPQFLISFYEKMQSDKGSIPDRFSAQQFSDYHSELNMSSLELGDSALYFCASSLGIGDRTDTQYFGPGTRLTVL.

This clone was detected only once. The chain combines TRBV5-1 with TRBJ2-5, with D hard to call. V lost 2 bases and J 0 bases, leaving 5 bases between the germline ends. Germline loops: CDR1 SGHRS, CDR2 YFSETQ. CDR3 size: 13 residues. CDR3 protein: CASSFGYQETQYF. The CDR3 DNA reads TGCGCCAGCAGCTTCGGGTACCAAGAGACCCAGTACTTC.

This clone came up a few times. V is TRBV7-3 and J is TRBJ1-6, with a possible D match to TRBD1 (6 bases). V gave up 2 bases and J gave up 0 bases, with 17 bases separating them. Germline loops: CDR1 SGHTA, CDR2 FQGTGA. The CDR3 loop spans 19 amino acids. DNA for the CDR3: TGTGCCAGCAGCTTATGGGGCTCACAGGGCAACTCCTATAATTCACCCCTCCACTTT. Amino acids: CASSLWGSQGNSYNSPLHF.

This rearrangement joins TRBV2 to TRBJ2-3, with D perhaps TRBD2 (6 bases). This CDR3 region has 11 residues. V shed 8 bases and J shed 6 bases, with 9 bases lying between them. Germline CDR1 reads SNHLY; CDR2 reads FYNNEI. The CDR3 protein is CASRGWDTQYF. The CDR3 region has the DNA TGTGCCAGCCGGGGGTGGGATACGCAGTATTTT.

The CDR3 here is CASSQGALLEPNTEAFF. CDR3 in DNA: TGTGCCAGCAGTCAGGGGGCCTTATTGGAACCCAACACTGAAGCTTTCTTT. The chain links TRBV6-6 to TRBJ1-1; 8 nucleotides agree with TRBD1. The CDR3 consists of 17 residues. The germline V gene encodes CDR1 MNHNY and CDR2 SVGAGI (reference sequence). V lost 5 bases, J lost 2 bases, and 13 bases stayed unmatched.

V and J are TRBV7-2 and TRBJ1-2; 8 nucleotides line up with TRBD1. CDR1 and CDR2 (germline): SGHTA, FQGNSA. The CDR3 length is 15 residues. V shed 7 bases, J shed 3 bases, and the junction held 10 bases outside the gene matches. CDR3 bases: TGTGCCAGCACCCGGGACAGGAGGCTCGACTATGGCTACACCTTC. Translated, it gives CASTRDRRLDYGYTF.

The V and J genes are TRBV6-4 and TRBJ2-3, with D maybe TRBD2 (6 bases). CDR1 is MRHNA, CDR2 SNTAGT, per germline. V was trimmed by 2 bases and J by 2 bases, leaving 14 bases between them. This CDR3 region has 16 residues. The CDR3 is CASSDTRERSTDTQYF. In DNA form, the CDR3 reads TGTGCCAGCAGTGACACCCGGGAGCGGTCCACAGATACGCAGTATTTT.

This clone appeared a single time. The chain joins TRBV11-3 to TRBJ2-2; D is perhaps TRBD2 (5 bases). Germline CDR1 is SGHNT and CDR2 is YENEEA. Trimming took off 2 bases at V and 4 bases at J, with 11 bases between the two ends. The CDR3 loop spans 15 amino acids. The CDR3 DNA follows: TGTGCCAGCAGCTTACGAGGGCCGGGCACCGGGGAGCTGTTTTTT. It translates to CASSLRGPGTGELFF.

The chain recombines TRBV11-3 with TRBJ2-3, with 10 bases lining up with TRBD1. The J segment lost 6 bases and the V segment lost 8 bases, leaving 8 bases of the junction unmatched. The CDR3 spans 14 residues. CDR1 is SGHNT and CDR2 is YENEEA in the germline V gene. The CDR3 loop reads CASVRDRGSDTQYF. The CDR3 DNA reads TGTGCCAGCGTCCGGGACAGGGGCAGTGATACGCAGTATTTT.

This chain uses TRBV19 with TRBJ1-2; no clear D. The germline V gene encodes CDR1 LNHDA and CDR2 SQIVND (reference sequence). V was clipped by 6 bases and J by 3 bases, with 11 bases between them. This CDR3 spans 13 amino acids. CDR3 bases: TGTGCCAGTAGAGAACAGCTGCACTATGGCTACACCTTC. Its translation: CASREQLHYGYTF.

This chain joins TRBV6-5 and TRBJ1-4, with 9 positions matching TRBD1. CDR3 length: 15 residues. V trimming: 6 bases; J trimming: 8 bases; junction bases outside the gene matches: 10. Germline loops: CDR1 MNHEY, CDR2 SVGAGI. The CDR3 DNA follows: TGTGCCAGCAGCCCCTGGACAGGGGTTCACGAAAAACTGTTTTTT. Encoded protein: CASSPWTGVHEKLFF.

The chain employs TRBV5-1 and TRBJ1-2; D is unresolved. Trimming cost V 2 bases and J 6 bases, with 17 bases left between them. Germline V CDR1 and CDR2: SGHRS, YFSETQ. The CDR3 length is 15 residues. CDR3 coding DNA: TGCGCCAGCAGCTTTGAGGGCCAGGCCCACAATGGCTACACCTTC. Protein product: CASSFEGQAHNGYTF.

The chain couples TRBV5-1 to TRBJ1-6; D is uncertain. Germline CDR1 is SGHRS and CDR2 is YFSETQ. The CDR3 consists of 14 residues. Deletions cut 0 bases from V and 5 bases from J, with 6 bases between. The CDR3 loop is CASSLVQNNSPLHF. As DNA, the CDR3 is TGCGCCAGCAGCTTGGTACAGAATAATTCACCCCTCCACTTT.

This clone appeared a single time. This chain joins TRBV3-1 (or the pseudogene TRBV3-2) and TRBJ2-2; D is undetermined. Trimming took 4 bases from V and 1 from J, leaving 10 bases between them. CDR1 is LGHDT, CDR2 YNNKEL, per germline (reference sequence). The CDR3 length is 15 residues. The CDR3 spells CASSPRALNTGELFF. The CDR3, as DNA: TGTGCCAGCAGCCCGAGAGCCCTGAACACCGGGGAGCTGTTTTTT.

This rearrangement joins TRBV27 to TRBJ1-6, with D possibly matching TRBD1 (5 bases). CDR1 is MNHEY and CDR2 is SMNVEV in the germline V gene (reference sequence). The CDR3 length is 16 residues. V gave up 3 bases and J gave up 8 bases, with 17 bases separating them. The CDR3 region is CASSFRVLQVDSPLHF. The CDR3 DNA is TGTGCCAGCAGTTTTCGTGTCTTACAGGTGGATTCACCCCTCCACTTT.

This clone was recorded only once. V gene TRBV3-1 (or the pseudogene TRBV3-2) combines with J gene TRBJ2-5, with 14 bases lining up with TRBD2. CDR1 and CDR2 (germline): LGHDT, YNNKEL (reference sequence). The V and J ends lost 4 bases and 5 bases, in that order; junction bases with no gene match: 18. The CDR3 sequence is 20 residues long. CDR3 sequence: CASSPKPSGLAGVFGETQYF. In DNA, the CDR3 is TGTGCCAGCAGCCCTAAGCCATCGGGACTAGCGGGAGTTTTTGGGGAGACCCAGTACTTC.

This chain connects TRBV7-2 to TRBJ2-7; TRBD2 matches 11 bases. CDR1 and CDR2 (germline): SGHTA, FQGNSA. J lost 2 bases, V lost 2 bases, and 2 bases had no gene match. This CDR3 has 15 residues. CDR3 sequence (DNA): TGTGCCAGCAGCTTATTAGCGGGAGGGCCCTACGAGCAGTACTTC. This sequence encodes CASSLLAGGPYEQYF.

The chain links TRBV2 to TRBJ2-1, with TRBD2 identical over 10 bases. Germline values: CDR1 SNHLY, CDR2 FYNNEI. The J segment lost 9 bases and the V segment lost 7 bases, leaving 12 bases of the junction unmatched. The CDR3 consists of 15 residues. The CDR3 region has the DNA TGTGCCAGCAACTCAGCGGGAGGGCCCGTCGGTGAGCAGTTCTTC. Protein product: CASNSAGGPVGEQFF.